This passage covers 12 T cell receptor beta chains from one sample sequenced in a study of blood T cell repertoires in COVID-19. TCRdb keeps only in-frame clones here, not all; method: immunoSEQ multiplex PCR. The sample comprises 150,000 or so clones, over 60% of which are singletons, and more than 8.5% rests with the top ten. Sequenced input: peripheral blood. The receptors here all came from a woman between 45 and 65 years old with active or convalescent COVID-19.

The chain uses TRBV5-1 and TRBJ2-7; possible D gene TRBD1, 6 bases. The CDR3 runs to 14 residues. Germline-derived CDR1 and CDR2 are SGHRS and YFSETQ. Trimming removed 1 base from V and 7 bases from J, with 15 bases in between. The CDR3 nucleotides are TGCGCCAGCAGCTTGTGGGGGCTGGTGAGTGAGCAGTACTTC. As protein: CASSLWGLVSEQYF.

Here the CDR3 DNA reads TGCGCCAGCAGCTTTTTCCCCAGCGGGGCCTACGAGTTAGATACGCAGTATTTT. It yields the protein CASSFFPSGAYELDTQYF. The chain uses TRBV5-1 and TRBJ2-3; TRBD2 matches 7 bases. Germline V lookup: CDR1 SGHRS, CDR2 YFSETQ. J gave up 5 bases and V 2 bases, and 17 bases lay outside the gene matches. The CDR3 spans 18 residues.

The chain is built from TRBV7-9 and TRBJ1-2; D is unclear. This CDR3 spans 15 amino acids. Trimming stripped 5 bases from V and 8 bases from J, with 21 bases between. Germline-derived CDR1 and CDR2 are SEHNR and FQNEAQ (reference sequence). CDR3 loop: CASSRYSLANRGYTF. DNA of the CDR3: TGTGCCAGCAGCCGTTACTCCCTCGCTAATAGAGGCTACACCTTC.

The rearrangement joins TRBV28 to TRBJ1-1; TRBD1 is a possible D gene (5 bases). Germline V gene data show CDR1 as MDHEN and CDR2 as SYDVKM. V lost 4 bases and J lost 1, with 10 bases in between. The CDR3 length is 14 residues. CDR3 bases: TGTGCCAGCAGTTATGGACACAGGAACACTGAAGCTTTCTTT. Protein product: CASSYGHRNTEAFF.

This chain uses TRBV14 with TRBJ2-3; TRBD1 aligns across 9 bases. With 3 bases clipped from V and 2 bases from J, the junction kept 6 bases outside the gene matches. The CDR3 covers 16 residues. CDR1 SGHDN and CDR2 FVKESK come from the germline V gene. The CDR3 DNA is TGTGCCAGCAGCCATCCGGGACAGGGATTCACAGATACGCAGTATTTT. Its translation is CASSHPGQGFTDTQYF.

The CDR3 DNA sequence: TGTGCCAGCAGTTTAGCGGGAGCCGCCTACAATGAGCAGTTCTTC. This translates into CASSLAGAAYNEQFF. The gene calls are TRBV6-5 and TRBJ2-1; TRBD2 matches at 9 bases. The trim removed 4 bases at V and 2 bases at J, leaving 3 bases unmatched. The germline gives CDR1 MNHEY, CDR2 SVGAGI. The CDR3 has 15 amino acids.

The chain is built from TRBV5-6 and TRBJ1-1, with 7 bases aligning to TRBD1. This CDR3 is 14 amino acids long. The J segment lost 2 bases and the V segment lost 4 bases, leaving 5 bases of the junction unmatched. Germline CDR1 is SGHDT and CDR2 is YYEEEE. Written as DNA, the CDR3 is TGTGCCAGCAGCCAGGACAGGCGAAACACTGAAGCTTTCTTT. Its translation: CASSQDRRNTEAFF.

A word on this clone: Other DNA sequences of this sample code for an identical CDR3. The chain carries TRBV30 and TRBJ1-5; D is uncertain. Trimming took 2 bases from V and 4 from J, leaving 9 bases between them. This CDR3 is 13 amino acids long. Per germline, CDR1 GTSNPN and CDR2 SVGIG (reference sequence). CDR3 sequence reads: CAWSRGSNQPQHF. As DNA, the CDR3 is TGTGCCTGGAGTCGGGGTAGTAATCAGCCCCAGCATTTT. Combining the CDR3 with reference TRBV30 and TRBJ1-5 gives the whole variable domain SQTIHQWPATLVQPVGSPLSLECTVEGTSNPNLYWYRQAAGRGLQLLFYSVGIGQISSEVPQNLSASRPQDRQFILSSKKLLLSDSGFYLCAWSRGSNQPQHFGDGTRLSIL.

The V gene is TRBV28, the J gene TRBJ1-1, with D hard to call. Germline assignment: CDR1 MDHEN and CDR2 SYDVKM. The CDR3 runs to 14 residues. The V and J ends lost 4 bases and 0 bases respectively, with 9 bases between them. Written as DNA, the CDR3 is TGTGCCAGCAGTTCACCAGTAATGAACACTGAAGCTTTCTTT. Translation gives CASSSPVMNTEAFF.

J is TRBJ1-6 and V is TRBV19; weak D call: TRBD1 (5 bases). V gave up 5 bases and J gave up 0 bases, with 8 bases separating them. Germline CDR1 and CDR2: LNHDA and SQIVND (reference sequence). The CDR3 sequence is 15 residues long. The CDR3 DNA sequence: TGTGCCAGTAGTCCAGGGAACTCCTATAATTCACCCCTCCACTTT. Its protein product is CASSPGNSYNSPLHF.

In this sample, this clone turned up a few times. The chain employs TRBV30 and TRBJ1-4, with TRBD1 as a possible D gene (5 bases). V lost 2 bases, J lost 7 bases, and 17 bases lay in between. Per germline, CDR1 GTSNPN and CDR2 SVGIG (reference sequence). This CDR3 contains 15 residues. The CDR3 coding sequence is TGTGCCTGGAGTTCACAGGTCAAGGAGGGTGAAAAACTGTTTTTT. This sequence encodes CAWSSQVKEGEKLFF.

The V and J genes are TRBV6-6 and TRBJ2-7; D might be TRBD2 (6 bases). V lost 6 bases and J lost 4, with 19 bases in between. The CDR3 sequence is 15 residues long. Per germline, CDR1 MNHNY and CDR2 SVGAGI (reference sequence). CDR3 loop: CASREGRRGQYEQYF. The CDR3 DNA is TGTGCCAGCAGGGAGGGTCGGAGGGGCCAATACGAGCAGTACTTC.